This paragraph covers one TCR beta chain sequence. Every patient experienced relapse after autologous stem cell transplantation, and brentuximab vedotin exposure varied. Investigators obtained CD8+ T cells from thawed PBMCs by magnetic negative selection. The record originates from a study of PD-1 blockade in classical Hodgkin lymphoma. Across the study: Every 2 weeks, patients got 3 mg/kg intravenous nivolumab.

The data were produced by immunoSEQ multiplex PCR, yet TCRdb's version contains in-frame clones alone and is incomplete. The sample yields around 4,400 clones, 70% to 85% seen once. The CDR3 length is 16 residues. The V gene's germline CDR1 is SGHAT and CDR2 FQNNGV. Trimming pared 0 bases from V and 7 bases from J, leaving 13 bases between. The sequence was obtained from a human donor with classical Hodgkin lymphoma. The chain combines TRBV11-2 with TRBJ1-6, with a possible D match to TRBD1 (6 bases). Sample: CD8+ T cells from blood, taken at baseline. CDR3 residues: CASSLDLTGWNSPLHF. CDR3 DNA: TGTGCCAGCAGCTTAGATCTCACAGGGTGGAATTCACCCCTCCACTTT.